Sequencing of this T cell receptor beta chain was carried out in a study of CD8+ T cells in alopecia areata. At the level of the study: Twice a day, 5 to 10 mg of oral tofacitinib was administered to treated patients.

Study observations and caveats: Affected lesional scalp, above all in alopecia totalis/universalis, was more clonal than normal scalp. Scalp data also include sequences from resident alphabeta T cells of normal skin.

Lesional scalp punch biopsies and peripheral blood were collected from alopecia areata patients. Note on this clone: The antigen is unknown.

Extracted from the samples, RNA was reverse transcribed into cDNA to serve as the sequencing template. TCRdb keeps only in-frame clones here, not all; method: immunoSEQ multiplex PCR. The sample consists of around 10,000 clones, roughly 62% of them appearing once. Trimming took off 5 bases at V and 0 bases at J, with 10 bases between the two ends. Germline V gives CDR1 SGHVS, CDR2 FNYEAQ. The CDR3 loop spans 14 amino acids. The origin of this receptor is a human donor with alopecia areata. The source material was skin, sampled at week 0. This chain uses TRBV7-6 with TRBJ1-1, with a possible D match to TRBD1 (5 bases). In nucleotides, the CDR3 is TGTGCCAGCAGCCTTCGACAGTTGAACACTGAAGCTTTCTTT. As protein: CASSLRQLNTEAFF. The variable domain in full, with the rest retrieved from reference TRBV7-6 and TRBJ1-1, is GAGVSQSPRYKVTKRGQDVALRCDPISGHVSLYWYRQALGQGPEFLTYFNYEAQQDKSGLPNDRFSAERPEGSISTLTIQRTEQRDSAMYRCASSLRQLNTEAFFGQGTRLTVV.